Sequencing of this TCR beta chain was carried out in a study of patients and donors after allogeneic stem cell transplantation. TCRdb analysed the RT-PCR reads with MiXCR anew, one entry per CDR3 protein. The profile shows about 960,000 distinct CDR3 sequences, about a sixth of them singletons. Deletions cut 6 bases from V and 0 bases from J, with 21 bases between. CDR1 and CDR2 (germline): DFQATT, SNEGSKA (reference sequence). The CDR3 extends over 17 amino acids. This clonotype was seen more than once but under ten times. The V gene is TRBV20-1, the J gene TRBJ2-1, with a possible D match to TRBD2 (6 bases). This clonotype was obtained from a human donor who was either an allogeneic HSCT recipient or a stem cell or donor lymphocyte infusion donor (not recorded which). It is not recorded whose cells these are; they may come from a transplant donor. The sample was blood, either unsorted or a sorted T cell fraction (not recorded which). Here the CDR3 DNA reads TGCAGTGCATATGGTGGATTAGCGGACAACTCCTACAATGAGCAGTTCTTC. This codes for CSAYGGLADNSYNEQFF.